Listed below are T cell receptor beta chains from one sample, sequenced in a study of blood T cell repertoires in COVID-19. TCRdb's copy holds only in-frame clones and misses some; the assay was immunoSEQ multiplex PCR. The data contain around 37,000 clones, about 88% of them singletons. The sample was peripheral blood. The receptors shown here come from a human donor in a cohort sampled during active COVID-19. Each CDR3 is given with its conserved first and last residue. Each record gives: J gene, clone size, V gene, D gene, CDR3 protein, CDR3 DNA. The D gene is left open where the match is weak. Only part of the rows carry a size: once, few, many, or a class if the clone is expanded.

J: TRBJ1-1; size: -; V: TRBV6-5; D: TRBD1; CDR3: CASSYGTGEAFF; DNA: TGTGCCAGCAGTTACGGGACAGGGGAAGCTTTCTTT
J: TRBJ1-1; size: -; V: TRBV27; D: TRBD1; CDR3: CASSSGQVMNTEAFF; DNA: TGTGCCAGCAGTTCCGGACAGGTCATGAACACTGAAGCTTTCTTT
J: TRBJ2-1; size: -; V: TRBV18; D: TRBD2; CDR3: CASSPTSGGANEQFF; DNA: TGTGCCAGCTCACCAACTAGCGGGGGGGCGAATGAGCAGTTCTTC
J: TRBJ1-3; size: -; V: TRBV30; D: TRBD1; CDR3: CAWSTGGSGNTIYF; DNA: TGTGCCTGGAGTACAGGGGGCTCTGGAAACACCATATATTTT
J: TRBJ2-5; size: -; V: TRBV7-2; D: TRBD2; CDR3: CASSLGLAGGQETQYF; DNA: TGTGCCAGCAGCTTAGGTCTAGCGGGGGGCCAAGAGACCCAGTACTTC
J: TRBJ2-1; size: -; V: TRBV7-3; D: TRBD2; CDR3: CASSPAGASGGSSYNEQFF; DNA: TGTGCCAGCAGCCCCGCGGGGGCTAGCGGGGGGAGCTCCTACAATGAGCAGTTCTTC
J: TRBJ1-3; size: -; V: TRBV9; D: -; CDR3: CASSEGLGPSHYISSGNTIYF; DNA: TGTGCCAGCAGCGAAGGACTCGGGCCTTCTCACTACATTTCCTCTGGAAACACCATATATTTT
J: TRBJ2-1; size: -; V: TRBV27; D: -; CDR3: CASSLSEGRHEQFF; DNA: TGTGCCAGCAGTTTATCAGAAGGGAGGCATGAGCAGTTCTTC
J: TRBJ2-7; size: few; V: TRBV5-5; D: -; CDR3: CASSLAAGLYEQYF; DNA: TGTGCCAGCAGCTTGGCGGCGGGGCTCTACGAGCAGTACTTC
J: TRBJ2-1; size: -; V: TRBV13; D: TRBD1; CDR3: CASSRTGYNEQFF; DNA: TGTGCCAGCAGCCGGACAGGGTACAATGAGCAGTTCTTC
J: TRBJ2-3; size: -; V: TRBV18; D: TRBD2; CDR3: CASSRTSGTDTQYF; DNA: TGTGCCAGCTCCCGGACTAGCGGGACAGATACGCAGTATTTT
J: TRBJ2-1; size: -; V: TRBV3-1/TRBV3-2; D: TRBD2; CDR3: CASSQEGAGGRNEQFF; DNA: TGTGCCAGCAGCCAAGAAGGAGCGGGGGGTAGAAATGAGCAGTTCTTC
J: TRBJ1-1; size: -; V: TRBV6-2/TRBV6-3; D: -; CDR3: CASSYLKNTEAFF; DNA: TGTGCCAGCAGTTACCTTAAGAACACTGAAGCTTTCTTT
J: TRBJ1-2; size: -; V: TRBV5-8; D: -; CDR3: CASSSREPSNYGYTF; DNA: TGTGCCAGCAGCTCCCGGGAACCGAGCAACTATGGCTACACCTTC
J: TRBJ2-2; size: -; V: TRBV11-2; D: TRBD2; CDR3: CASHQAGQNTGELFF; DNA: TGTGCCAGCCACCAAGCGGGGCAGAACACCGGGGAGCTGTTTTTT
J: TRBJ2-5; size: -; V: TRBV2; D: TRBD1; CDR3: CASRLGQGIRETQYF; DNA: TGTGCCAGCAGACTTGGACAGGGGATACGGGAGACCCAGTACTTC
J: TRBJ2-1; size: -; V: TRBV7-3; D: -; CDR3: CASREMGGPYNEQFF; DNA: TGTGCCAGCAGAGAGATGGGGGGGCCGTACAATGAGCAGTTCTTC
J: TRBJ1-2; size: -; V: TRBV11-2; D: -; CDR3: CASSPVGVLSNYGYTF; DNA: TGTGCCAGCAGCCCAGTCGGGGTACTTTCTAACTATGGCTACACCTTC
J: TRBJ2-5; size: -; V: TRBV10-2; D: TRBD2; CDR3: CAIPGLAFVTQYF; DNA: TGCGCCATCCCGGGACTAGCATTTGTGACCCAGTACTTC
J: TRBJ1-5; size: -; V: TRBV19; D: TRBD1; CDR3: CASSIDPAGGYGQPQHF; DNA: TGTGCCAGTAGTATAGATCCGGCAGGGGGATATGGTCAGCCCCAGCATTTT
J: TRBJ2-1; size: -; V: TRBV5-1; D: -; CDR3: CASSLDSEQFF; DNA: TGCGCCAGCAGCTTGGACAGTGAGCAGTTCTTC
J: TRBJ2-3; size: -; V: TRBV6-5; D: -; CDR3: CASSSLQGDTQYF; DNA: TGTGCCAGCAGTTCGCTCCAGGGAGATACGCAGTATTTT
J: TRBJ1-1; size: -; V: TRBV4-1; D: -; CDR3: CASSLRAVTEAFF; DNA: TGCGCCAGCAGTCTCAGGGCCGTCACTGAAGCTTTCTTT
J: TRBJ2-2; size: -; V: TRBV30; D: -; CDR3: CAWSGRRGNTGELFF; DNA: TGTGCCTGGAGTGGGCGGCGGGGGAACACCGGGGAGCTGTTTTTT
J: TRBJ2-3; size: -; V: TRBV2; D: TRBD1; CDR3: CASSGQGGTDTQYF; DNA: TGTGCCAGCAGTGGACAGGGCGGCACAGATACGCAGTATTTT
J: TRBJ1-6; size: -; V: TRBV5-8; D: -; CDR3: CASSFGSYNSPLHF; DNA: TGTGCCAGCAGCTTTGGCAGTTATAATTCACCCCTCCACTTT
J: TRBJ2-4; size: -; V: TRBV18; D: -; CDR3: CASSPEAGIGIQYF; DNA: TGTGCCAGCTCACCAGAGGCAGGGATCGGCATTCAGTACTTC
J: TRBJ1-2; size: -; V: TRBV2; D: -; CDR3: CASSDSYYGYTF; DNA: TGTGCCAGCAGTGACAGTTACTACGGCTACACCTTC
J: TRBJ1-1; size: -; V: TRBV5-1; D: TRBD1; CDR3: CASSSSGTGAGTEAFF; DNA: TGCGCCAGCAGCTCCTCCGGGACAGGGGCGGGGACTGAAGCTTTCTTT
J: TRBJ1-1; size: -; V: TRBV25-1; D: TRBD1; CDR3: CASRSLHRGETEAFF; DNA: TGTGCCAGCAGAAGTTTACACAGGGGTGAAACTGAAGCTTTCTTT
J: TRBJ1-5; size: -; V: TRBV19; D: TRBD1; CDR3: CASSLSGQLNQPQHF; DNA: TGTGCCAGTAGTCTCTCGGGACAGCTCAATCAGCCCCAGCATTTT
J: TRBJ1-5; size: -; V: TRBV10-1; D: TRBD1; CDR3: CASSKTGTGGCHSNQPQHF; DNA: TGCGCCAGCAGTAAGACCGGGACAGGGGGTTGTCATAGCAATCAGCCCCAGCATTTT
J: TRBJ2-3; size: -; V: TRBV24-1; D: -; CDR3: CATRGHSDTDTQYF; DNA: TGTGCCACGCGCGGGCACAGCGACACAGATACGCAGTATTTT
J: TRBJ2-5; size: once; V: TRBV9; D: -; CDR3: CASSASNSPRETQYF; DNA: TGTGCCAGCAGCGCTTCTAACTCACCTAGGGAGACCCAGTACTTC
J: TRBJ2-1; size: -; V: TRBV27; D: TRBD2; CDR3: CASCPSGGAHNEQFF; DNA: TGTGCCAGCTGTCCTAGCGGGGGGGCCCATAATGAGCAGTTCTTC
J: TRBJ1-1; size: -; V: TRBV12-3/TRBV12-4; D: -; CDR3: CASSLGRLEAFF; DNA: TGTGCCAGCAGTTTAGGTCGCCTAGAAGCTTTCTTT
J: TRBJ1-5; size: -; V: TRBV12-3/TRBV12-4; D: -; CDR3: CASSPPVGPQHF; DNA: TGTGCCAGCAGTCCCCCGGTTGGGCCCCAGCATTTT
J: TRBJ1-5; size: -; V: TRBV2; D: TRBD1; CDR3: CASGNREGAGQPQHF; DNA: TGTGCCAGCGGGAACCGGGAGGGGGCGGGTCAGCCCCAGCATTTT
J: TRBJ2-3; size: -; V: TRBV10-1; D: TRBD2; CDR3: CASSRGTSIADTQYF; DNA: TGCGCCAGCTCGCGTGGGACTAGCATCGCAGATACGCAGTATTTT
J: TRBJ2-3; size: -; V: TRBV6-5; D: -; CDR3: CASSKGQLSTDTQYF; DNA: TGTGCCAGCAGTAAGGGACAATTAAGCACAGATACGCAGTATTTT
J: TRBJ1-6; size: -; V: TRBV2; D: TRBD1; CDR3: CASSGQTSSYNSPLHF; DNA: TGTGCCAGCTCGGGACAGACAAGCTCCTATAATTCACCCCTCCACTTT
J: TRBJ1-4; size: -; V: TRBV6-5; D: TRBD1; CDR3: CASSYDRGDEKLFF; DNA: TGTGCCAGCAGTTACGACAGGGGGGATGAAAAACTGTTTTTT
J: TRBJ2-3; size: -; V: TRBV27; D: TRBD2; CDR3: CASSPTSGGTDTQYF; DNA: TGTGCCAGCAGTCCTACTAGCGGGGGCACAGATACGCAGTATTTT
J: TRBJ2-2; size: -; V: TRBV5-4; D: TRBD2; CDR3: CASSFAGGPGELFF; DNA: TGTGCCAGCAGCTTTGCGGGGGGGCCCGGGGAGCTGTTTTTT
J: TRBJ2-7; size: -; V: TRBV5-1; D: -; CDR3: CASSPGTRNEQYF; DNA: TGCGCCAGCAGCCCCGGGACAAGGAACGAGCAGTACTTC
J: TRBJ2-2; size: -; V: TRBV12-3/TRBV12-4; D: -; CDR3: CASTRENTGELFF; DNA: TGTGCCAGCACCCGAGAAAACACCGGGGAGCTGTTTTTT
J: TRBJ1-2; size: once; V: TRBV6-6; D: TRBD1; CDR3: CASIRGQGASGYTF; DNA: TGTGCCAGCATCCGCGGACAGGGAGCTAGCGGCTACACCTTC
J: TRBJ2-3; size: -; V: TRBV6-4; D: TRBD2; CDR3: CASSDSPSGGTTDTQYF; DNA: TGTGCCAGCAGTGACTCGCCTAGCGGGGGGACCACAGATACGCAGTATTTT
J: TRBJ2-1; size: -; V: TRBV9; D: -; CDR3: CASSVVGGLYNEQFF; DNA: TGTGCCAGCAGCGTAGTGGGGGGTCTCTACAATGAGCAGTTCTTC
J: TRBJ2-1; size: -; V: TRBV9; D: -; CDR3: CASSVEPLTGEQFF; DNA: TGTGCCAGCAGCGTAGAGCCCTTGACTGGGGAGCAGTTCTTC
J: TRBJ1-4; size: few; V: TRBV19; D: TRBD1; CDR3: CASSILGTGVYEKLFF; DNA: TGTGCCAGTAGTATCCTCGGGACAGGGGTTTATGAAAAACTGTTTTTT
J: TRBJ1-5; size: -; V: TRBV6-5; D: TRBD1; CDR3: CASTFWDRGGQPQHF; DNA: TGTGCCAGCACGTTTTGGGACAGGGGTGGTCAGCCCCAGCATTTT
J: TRBJ2-5; size: -; V: TRBV2; D: -; CDR3: CASSAQFQETQYF; DNA: TGTGCCAGCAGTGCACAGTTTCAAGAGACCCAGTACTTC